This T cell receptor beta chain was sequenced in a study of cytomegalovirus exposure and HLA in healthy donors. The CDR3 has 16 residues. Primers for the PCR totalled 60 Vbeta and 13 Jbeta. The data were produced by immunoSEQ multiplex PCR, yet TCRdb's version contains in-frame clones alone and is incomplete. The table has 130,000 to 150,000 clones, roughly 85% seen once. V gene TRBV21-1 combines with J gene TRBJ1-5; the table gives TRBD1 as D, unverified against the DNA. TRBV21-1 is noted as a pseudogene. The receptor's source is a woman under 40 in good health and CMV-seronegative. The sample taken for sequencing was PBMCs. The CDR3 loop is CASSKALQGSNQPQHF. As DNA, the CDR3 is TGTGCCAGCAGCAAAGCGCTTCAGGGTAGCAATCAGCCCCAGCATTTT.